This T cell receptor (beta chain) is drawn from a study of T cells after yellow fever vaccination (dated by TCRdb to between 2018 and 2020). Describing the broader study: The SMART-Seq v4 Ultra Low Input RNA kit was used to prepare libraries from fractions with low cell numbers. Bulk PBMC replicates and cell subsets were isolated from blood drawn at multiple timepoints before and after both primary and secondary immunization. To follow T-cell clones before and after primary and booster YFV17D yellow fever vaccination, bulk TCR alpha and beta repertoires were sequenced over time. Two healthy male donors made up the cohort, one aged 18 to 29 years and the other aged 30 to 40 years.

This clonotype has a handful of counts. Its antigen is unknown. Base quality data are lacking; no much larger clone is found one base away. Inclusive of the bounding cysteine and phenylalanine, the CDR3 is 15 residues long. Only the CDR3 DNA is retained, 45 bases long and in frame from the first base. Clipping removes 3 bases from V and 4 bases from J, with 7 as the unmatched junction base count. The treatment or condition tag for this specimen amounts to: live attenuated yellow fever vaccine strain. At each blood-draw timepoint, two biological replicates of bulk PBMCs were obtained. PBMCs were isolated from peripheral blood using a standard Ficoll-Paque protocol. TriZol was used to extract RNA from bulk PBMCs, CD4 and CD8 fractions, and dextramer-positive and dextramer-negative fractions. General conclusions and limits of the study: Most clones expanded after primary vaccination were re-detected after the booster (approximately 96% of CD4 and about nine tenths of CD8), suggesting broad memory maintenance. Computational filtering was required because FACS-sorted repertoires could contain abundant contaminating clonotypes from the bulk population. A small fraction of clonotypes showed up in both the CD4 and CD8 compartments, probably as a result of convergent recombination. Because the study included only two donors, the extent to which the findings can be generalized is limited. Compared with the primary T-cell response, the secondary T-cell response was faster but weaker, reaching its peak on day 5 rather than on day 15.

Synthesis of TCR cDNA relied on 5'RACE template switching, a step that introduced a universal primer site along with unique molecular identifiers. cDNA synthesis was primed from both the TCR alpha and TCR beta constant segments. Two PCR steps were used to amplify libraries, with sample barcodes and sequencing adapters being added in the second step. Libraries were sequenced on Illumina HiSeq 2500 (2x100 bp) or NovaSeq (2x150 bp). Under the source paper's analysis protocol: Demultiplexing of reads and collapsing into UMI consensus sequences were performed with MIGEC, and V(D)J alignment was carried out with MiXCR. Using edgeR on replicate PBMC samples, clonotypes were called vaccine-responding if FDR was below 0.01 and the log2 fold change was above 5 up to day 15. Each bulk clonotype was labeled CD4 or CD8 based on which sequenced repertoire, CD4 or CD8, contained the clonotype at higher abundance. TCRdb trimmed the raw reads at Q25, called clones with MiXCR and kept productive beta chains. For every CDR3 protein sequence, its rows merge into one entry that carries the most common genes and DNA. The V and J calls follow TCRdb's processing rather than the paper's. This sample gives 450,000 to 600,000 distinct CDR3 sequences in total; 17% of them show up just once. Jointly, the top ten make up around a sixth of the sample.

The sequence is built from TRBV12-3 or TRBV12-4 and TRBJ1-2; 8 central nucleotides agree with TRBD1. The sample here was PBMCs, taken more than 4 days after the first yellow fever vaccination. The TCR comes from a man aged 18 to 30 who received the YFV17D yellow fever vaccine. CDR3 reads: CASSFDRGTFYGYTF. The bases are TGTGCCAGCAGTTTTGACAGGGGCACCTTCTATGGCTACACCTTC.